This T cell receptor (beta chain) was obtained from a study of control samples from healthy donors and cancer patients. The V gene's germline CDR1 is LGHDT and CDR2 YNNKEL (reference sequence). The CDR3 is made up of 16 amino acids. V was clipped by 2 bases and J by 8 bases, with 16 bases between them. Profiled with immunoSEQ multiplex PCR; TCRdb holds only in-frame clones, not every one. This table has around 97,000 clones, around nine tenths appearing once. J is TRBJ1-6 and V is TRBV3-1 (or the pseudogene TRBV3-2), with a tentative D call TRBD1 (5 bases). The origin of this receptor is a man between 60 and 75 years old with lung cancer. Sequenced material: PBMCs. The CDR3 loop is CASSQTLSAGDSPLHF. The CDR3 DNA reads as TGTGCCAGCAGCCAAACCCTGTCGGCGGGGGATTCACCCCTCCACTTT.